This TCR beta chain was documented in a study of T-cell reconstitution after alpha-beta-depleted transplantation in children. Trimming removed 5 bases from V and 8 bases from J; junction bases left unmatched: 13. This CDR3 region has 16 residues. Per the germline V gene, CDR1 is ENHRY and CDR2 is SYGVKD. The TCRbeta library incorporated unique molecular identifiers. TCRdb passed the PCR reads through MiXCR, listing each CDR3 protein once. Of 150,000 to 250,000 distinct CDR3 sequences listed, approximately 15% are singletons. This clonotype was obtained from a human donor who donated a stem cell graft to a child with acute lymphoblastic leukemia. V is TRBV10-3 and J is TRBJ2-1; 9 bases agree with TRBD1. Here the sequenced sample was PBMCs from the stem cell graft donor, taken from the stem cell graft. CDR3 bases: TGTGCCATCAGTTCGACAGGGGGTAATGCAGACGATGAGCAGTTCTTC. Translated: CAISSTGGNADDEQFF.